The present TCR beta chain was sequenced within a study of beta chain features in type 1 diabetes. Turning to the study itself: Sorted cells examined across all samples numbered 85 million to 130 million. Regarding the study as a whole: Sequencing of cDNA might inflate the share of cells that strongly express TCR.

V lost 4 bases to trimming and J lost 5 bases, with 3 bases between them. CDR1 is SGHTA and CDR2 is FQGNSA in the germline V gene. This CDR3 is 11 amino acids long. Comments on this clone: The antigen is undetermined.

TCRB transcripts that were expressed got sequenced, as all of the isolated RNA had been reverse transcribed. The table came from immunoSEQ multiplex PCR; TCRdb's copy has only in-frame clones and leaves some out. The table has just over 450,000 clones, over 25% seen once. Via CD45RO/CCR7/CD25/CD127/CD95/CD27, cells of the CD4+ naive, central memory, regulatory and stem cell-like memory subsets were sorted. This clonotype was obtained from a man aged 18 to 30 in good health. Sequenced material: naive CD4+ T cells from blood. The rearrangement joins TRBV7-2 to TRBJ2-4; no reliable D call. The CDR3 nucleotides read TGTGCCAGCAGCTACGAAAACATTCAGTACTTC. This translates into CASSYENIQYF.